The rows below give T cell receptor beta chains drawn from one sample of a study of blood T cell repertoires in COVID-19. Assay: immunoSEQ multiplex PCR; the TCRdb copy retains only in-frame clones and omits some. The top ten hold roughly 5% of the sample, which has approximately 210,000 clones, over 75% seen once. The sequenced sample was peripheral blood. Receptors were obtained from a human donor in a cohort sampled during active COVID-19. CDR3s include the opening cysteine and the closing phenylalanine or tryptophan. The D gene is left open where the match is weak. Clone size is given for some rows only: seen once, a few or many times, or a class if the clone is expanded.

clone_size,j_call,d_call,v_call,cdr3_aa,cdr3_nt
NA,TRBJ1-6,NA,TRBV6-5,CASSYRGYNSPLHF,TGTGCCAGCAGTTACAGGGGTTATAATTCACCCCTCCACTTT
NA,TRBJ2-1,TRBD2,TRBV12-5,CASGLGDLSGGNEQFF,TGTGCTAGTGGTCTTGGGGACTTGTCGGGGGGCAATGAGCAGTTCTTC
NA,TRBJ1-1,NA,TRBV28,CASSFSQGYTEAFF,TGTGCCAGCAGTTTCTCCCAGGGGTATACTGAAGCTTTCTTT
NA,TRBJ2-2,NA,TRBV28,CASSLGGVSTGELFF,TGTGCCAGCAGTTTAGGAGGGGTCAGCACCGGGGAGCTGTTTTTT
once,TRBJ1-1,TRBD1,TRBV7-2,CASSLGGTGPMNTEAFF,TGTGCCAGCAGCTTAGGGGGGACAGGGCCAATGAACACTGAAGCTTTCTTT
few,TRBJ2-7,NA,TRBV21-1,CASSGGQYEQYF,TGTGCCAGCAGCGGAGGACAGTACGAGCAGTACTTC
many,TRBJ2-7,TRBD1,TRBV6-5,CASKGGYPSYEQYF,TGTGCCAGCAAAGGGGGCTACCCCTCCTACGAGCAGTACTTC
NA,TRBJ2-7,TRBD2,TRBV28,CASSGDYPYEQYF,TGTGCCAGCAGTGGGGACTACCCCTACGAGCAGTACTTC
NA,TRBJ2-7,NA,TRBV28,CASSWTLRSNEQYF,TGTGCCAGCAGTTGGACTCTCCGGTCCAACGAGCAGTACTTC
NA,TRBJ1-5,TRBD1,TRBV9,CASSRTTGGGNQPQHF,TGTGCCAGCAGCCGTACGACAGGGGGCGGGAATCAGCCCCAGCATTTT
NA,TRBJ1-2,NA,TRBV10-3,CAISEITGHEYTF,TGTGCCATCAGTGAGATCACAGGGCACGAGTACACCTTC
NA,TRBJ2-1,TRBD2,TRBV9,CASSVETSGNNEQFF,TGTGCCAGCAGCGTAGAAACTAGCGGTAACAATGAGCAGTTCTTC
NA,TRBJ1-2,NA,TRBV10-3,CATTGSLNYGYTF,TGTGCCACCACAGGGAGTCTCAACTATGGCTACACCTTC
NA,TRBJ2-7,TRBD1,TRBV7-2,CASSPDRASYEQYF,TGTGCCAGCAGCCCGGACAGGGCCTCCTACGAGCAGTACTTC
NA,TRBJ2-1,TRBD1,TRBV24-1,CATSEPGQGAEQFF,TGTGCCACCAGTGAACCGGGACAGGGTGCTGAGCAGTTCTTC
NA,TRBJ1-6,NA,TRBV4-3,CASSQKSVQGKGTAPLHF,TGCGCCAGCAGCCAAAAAAGTGTGCAGGGAAAGGGAACGGCACCCCTCCACTTT
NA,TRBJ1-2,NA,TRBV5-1,CASSLEGVNYGYTF,TGCGCCAGCAGCTTGGAGGGGGTAAACTATGGCTACACCTTC
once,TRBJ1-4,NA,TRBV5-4,CASSLATNEKLFF,TGTGCCAGCAGCCTCGCAACTAATGAAAAACTGTTTTTT
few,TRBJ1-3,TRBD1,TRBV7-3,CASSSTGTGNTIYF,TGTGCCAGCAGCTCGACAGGGACTGGAAACACCATATATTTT
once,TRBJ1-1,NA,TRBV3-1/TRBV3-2,CASSQRTVGAFF,TGTGCCAGCAGCCAGCGGACAGTCGGAGCTTTCTTT
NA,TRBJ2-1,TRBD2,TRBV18,CASSLNGAGGLNEQFF,TGTGCCAGCTCCCTAAATGGCGCGGGAGGGCTCAATGAGCAGTTCTTC
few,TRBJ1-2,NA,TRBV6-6,CASSLSGFYGYTF,TGTGCCAGCAGTTTATCAGGGTTCTATGGCTACACCTTC
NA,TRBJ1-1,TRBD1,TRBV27,CASSFSGGSTEAFF,TGTGCCAGCAGTTTCTCAGGGGGAAGCACTGAAGCTTTCTTT
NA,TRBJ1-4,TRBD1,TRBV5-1,CASSYLQGGNEKLFF,TGCGCCAGCAGCTATTTACAGGGGGGTAATGAAAAACTGTTTTTT
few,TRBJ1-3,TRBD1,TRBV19,CATSTQGLSGNTIYF,TGTGCCACCTCAACACAGGGGCTCTCTGGAAACACCATATATTTT
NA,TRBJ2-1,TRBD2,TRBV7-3,CASSLEGSGRRNEQFF,TGTGCCAGCAGCTTAGAGGGCAGCGGGAGGAGAAATGAGCAGTTCTTC
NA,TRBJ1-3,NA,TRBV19,CASTRAAGHSGNTIYF,TGTGCCAGTACAAGGGCGGCGGGCCACTCTGGAAACACCATATATTTT
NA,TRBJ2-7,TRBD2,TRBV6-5,CASNGGAYEQYF,TGTGCCAGCAATGGGGGGGCCTACGAGCAGTACTTC
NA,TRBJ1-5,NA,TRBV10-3,CAIGRTAYSNQPQHF,TGTGCCATCGGACGGACAGCCTATAGCAATCAGCCCCAGCATTTT
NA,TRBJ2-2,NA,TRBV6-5,CASSYSGRGELFF,TGTGCCAGCAGTTACTCGGGCAGGGGGGAGCTGTTTTTT
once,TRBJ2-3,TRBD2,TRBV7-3,CASTQITSGDTDTQYF,TGTGCCAGCACCCAAATTACTAGCGGGGACACAGATACGCAGTATTTT
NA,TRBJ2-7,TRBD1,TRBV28,CASSLNYRDRGIYEQYF,TGTGCCAGCAGTCTTAATTACCGGGACAGGGGAATCTACGAGCAGTACTTC
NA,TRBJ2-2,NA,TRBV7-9,CASSSGAGELFF,TGTGCCAGCAGCTCAGGGGCCGGGGAGCTGTTTTTT
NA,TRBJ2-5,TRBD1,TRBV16,CASSQSGQGQETQYF,TGTGCCAGCAGCCAATCGGGACAGGGTCAAGAGACCCAGTACTTC
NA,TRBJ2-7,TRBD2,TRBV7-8,CASSEQLAGASYEQYF,TGTGCCAGCAGCGAACAGCTAGCGGGCGCGTCCTACGAGCAGTACTTC
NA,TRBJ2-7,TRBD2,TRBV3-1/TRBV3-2,CASSSRTSGITYEQYF,TGTGCCAGCAGCTCCCGGACTAGCGGGATAACCTACGAGCAGTACTTC
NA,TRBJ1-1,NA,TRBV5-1,CASSLDAGLGTEAFF,TGCGCCAGCAGCTTGGACGCGGGGCTGGGCACTGAAGCTTTCTTT